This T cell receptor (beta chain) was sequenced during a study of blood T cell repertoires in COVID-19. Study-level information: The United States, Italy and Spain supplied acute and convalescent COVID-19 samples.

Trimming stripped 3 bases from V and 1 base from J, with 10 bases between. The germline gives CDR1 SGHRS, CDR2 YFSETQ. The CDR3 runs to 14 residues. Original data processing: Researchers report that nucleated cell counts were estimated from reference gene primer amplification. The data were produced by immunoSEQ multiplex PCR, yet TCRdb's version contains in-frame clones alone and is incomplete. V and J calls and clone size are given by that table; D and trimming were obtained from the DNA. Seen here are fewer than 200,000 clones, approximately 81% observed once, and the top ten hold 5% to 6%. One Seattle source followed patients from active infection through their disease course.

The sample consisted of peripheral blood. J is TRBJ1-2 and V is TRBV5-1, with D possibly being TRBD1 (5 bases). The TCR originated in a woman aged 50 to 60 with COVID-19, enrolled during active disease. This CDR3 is CASSWTPVNYGYTF. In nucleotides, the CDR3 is TGCGCCAGCAGCTGGACACCGGTTAACTATGGCTACACCTTC. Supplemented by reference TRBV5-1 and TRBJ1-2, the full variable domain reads KAGVTQTPRYLIKTRGQQVTLSCSPISGHRSVSWYQQTPGQGLQFLFEYFSETQRNKGNFPGRFSGRQFSNSRSEMNVSTLELGDSALYLCASSWTPVNYGYTFGSGTRLTVV.